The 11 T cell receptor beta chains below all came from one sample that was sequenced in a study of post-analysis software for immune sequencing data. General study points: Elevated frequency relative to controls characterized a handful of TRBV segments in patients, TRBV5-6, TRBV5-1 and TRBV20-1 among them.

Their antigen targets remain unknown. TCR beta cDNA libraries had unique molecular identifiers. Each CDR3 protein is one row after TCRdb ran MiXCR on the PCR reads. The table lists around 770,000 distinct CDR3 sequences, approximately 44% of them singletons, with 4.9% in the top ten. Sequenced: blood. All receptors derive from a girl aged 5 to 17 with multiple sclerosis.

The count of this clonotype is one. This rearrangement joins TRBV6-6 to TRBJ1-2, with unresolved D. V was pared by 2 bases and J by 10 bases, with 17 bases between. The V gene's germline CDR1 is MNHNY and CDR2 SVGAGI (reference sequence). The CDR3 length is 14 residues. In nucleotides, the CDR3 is TGTGCCAGCAGTTACCACCGAGACACCAGCCCCTACACCTTC. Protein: CASSYHRDTSPYTF.

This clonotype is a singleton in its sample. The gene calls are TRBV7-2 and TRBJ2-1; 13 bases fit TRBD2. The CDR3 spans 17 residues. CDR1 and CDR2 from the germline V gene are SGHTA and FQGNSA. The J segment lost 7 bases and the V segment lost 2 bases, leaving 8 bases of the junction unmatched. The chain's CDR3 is CASSLIRTSGRGNEQFF. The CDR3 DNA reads TGTGCCAGCAGCTTAATCCGGACTAGCGGGAGAGGGAATGAGCAGTTCTTC.

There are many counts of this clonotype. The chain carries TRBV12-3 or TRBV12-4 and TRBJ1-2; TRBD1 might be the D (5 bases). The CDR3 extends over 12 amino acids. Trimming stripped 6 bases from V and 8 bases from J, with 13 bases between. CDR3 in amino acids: CASSLGGDGYTF. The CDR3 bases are TGTGCCAGCAGCTTGGGGGGAGACGGCTACACCTTC.

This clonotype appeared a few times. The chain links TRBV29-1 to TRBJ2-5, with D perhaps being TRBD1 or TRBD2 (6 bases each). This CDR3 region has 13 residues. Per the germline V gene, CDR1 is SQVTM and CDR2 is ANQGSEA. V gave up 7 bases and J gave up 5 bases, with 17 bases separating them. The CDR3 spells CSAQSGAGETQYF. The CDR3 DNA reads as TGCAGCGCCCAGTCAGGGGCGGGGGAGACCCAGTACTTC.

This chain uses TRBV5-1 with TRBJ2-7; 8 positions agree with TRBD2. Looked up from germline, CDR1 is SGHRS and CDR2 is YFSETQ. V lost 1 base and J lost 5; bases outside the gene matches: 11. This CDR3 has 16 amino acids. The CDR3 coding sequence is TGCGCCAGCAGCTTGAATACTAGACGGGAGGGCCACGAGCAGTACTTC. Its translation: CASSLNTRREGHEQYF.

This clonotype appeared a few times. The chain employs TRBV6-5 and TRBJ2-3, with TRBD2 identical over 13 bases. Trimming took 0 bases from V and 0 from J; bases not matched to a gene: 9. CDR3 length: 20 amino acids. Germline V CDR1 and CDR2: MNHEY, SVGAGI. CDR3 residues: CASSYSVAMGLAGSTDTQYF. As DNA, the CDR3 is TGTGCCAGCAGTTACTCCGTTGCAATGGGACTAGCGGGAAGCACAGATACGCAGTATTTT.

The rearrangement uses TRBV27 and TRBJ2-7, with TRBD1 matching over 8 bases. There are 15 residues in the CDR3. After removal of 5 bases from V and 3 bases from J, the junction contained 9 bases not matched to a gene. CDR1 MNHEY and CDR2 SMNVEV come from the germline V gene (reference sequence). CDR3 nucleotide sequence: TGTGCCAGCAGTCCGGGGACAGGTGAACTCTACGAGCAGTACTTC. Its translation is CASSPGTGELYEQYF.

CDR3 in DNA: TGCGCCAGCAGCCCTCCAGGGGCGGATGAGCAGTACTTC. It translates to CASSPPGADEQYF. The V gene is TRBV4-3, the J gene TRBJ2-5, with a possible D match to TRBD1 (6 bases). The germline V gene has CDR1 LGHNA and CDR2 YSLEER. This CDR3 is 13 amino acids long. V was shortened by 4 bases and J by 11 bases, with 17 bases between the two germline ends.

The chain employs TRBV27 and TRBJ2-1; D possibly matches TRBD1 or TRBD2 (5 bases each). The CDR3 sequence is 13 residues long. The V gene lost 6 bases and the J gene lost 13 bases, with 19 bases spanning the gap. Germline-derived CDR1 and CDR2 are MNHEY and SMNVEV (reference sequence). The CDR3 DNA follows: TGTGCCAGCAGCCGAACCCCCGGGACCCCCCAGTTCTTC. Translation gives CASSRTPGTPQFF.

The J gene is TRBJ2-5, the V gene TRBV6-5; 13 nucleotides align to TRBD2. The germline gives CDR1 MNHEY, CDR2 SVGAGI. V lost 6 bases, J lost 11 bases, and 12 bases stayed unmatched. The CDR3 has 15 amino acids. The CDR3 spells CASSGTSGIPRKQYF. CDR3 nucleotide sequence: TGTGCCAGCAGCGGGACTAGCGGGATCCCGCGCAAGCAGTACTTC.

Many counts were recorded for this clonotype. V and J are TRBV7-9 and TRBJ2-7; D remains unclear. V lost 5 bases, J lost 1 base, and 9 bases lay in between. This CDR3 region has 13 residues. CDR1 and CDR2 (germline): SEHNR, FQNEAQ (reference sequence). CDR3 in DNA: TGTGCCAGCAGCGAGTCAACGTCCTACGAGCAGTACTTC. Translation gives CASSESTSYEQYF. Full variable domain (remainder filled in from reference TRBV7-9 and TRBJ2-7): DTGVSQNPRHKITKRGQNVTFRCDPISEHNRLYWYRQTLGQGPEFLTYFQNEAQLEKSRLLSDRFSAERPKGSFSTLEIQRTEQGDSAMYLCASSESTSYEQYFGPGTRLTVT.